The 19 T cell receptor beta chains below come from one sample, sequenced in a study of T cell responses to AZD1222 COVID-19 vaccine. The protocol was immunoSEQ multiplex PCR, while the TCRdb copy is restricted to in-frame clones and leaves out a portion. The repertoire holds 100,000 to 140,000 clones, nearly 90% seen once, with around 4.5% in the top ten. Sample: peripheral blood, taken 28 days after the second AZD1222 dose. The source of these receptors is an adult who received the AZD1222 COVID-19 vaccine.

The V and J genes are TRBV2 and TRBJ1-3, with D unclear. CDR3 length: 17 amino acids. From germline, CDR1 is SNHLY and CDR2 FYNNEI. The V end lost 0 bases, the J end lost 0 bases, and 12 bases lay between the germline ends. The CDR3 nucleotides read TGTGCCAGCAGTGAAGCATGGACTCTCCTCTCTGGAAACACCATATATTTT. Translated: CASSEAWTLLSGNTIYF.

The chain uses TRBV5-1 and TRBJ1-2; D is unclear. Per the germline V gene, CDR1 is SGHRS and CDR2 is YFSETQ. Trimming took 3 bases from V and 1 from J, leaving 7 bases between them. This CDR3 region has 13 residues. CDR3 amino acids: CASSSQVNYGYTF. For the CDR3, the DNA is TGCGCCAGCAGCTCCCAGGTTAACTATGGCTACACCTTC.

This CDR3 is CASSSGWAGNTIYF. The CDR3 bases are TGTGCCAGCAGTTCAGGGTGGGCTGGAAACACCATATATTTT. V gene TRBV6-5 combines with J gene TRBJ1-3; perhaps TRBD1 as D (5 bases). Germline CDR1 MNHEY, CDR2 SVGAGI. CDR3 length equals 14 residues. Trimming removed 4 bases at V and 2 bases at J, with 9 bases between.

The rearrangement uses TRBV27 and TRBJ2-1, with 9 bases lining up with TRBD2. The junction had 5 bases not matched to a gene; V was cut back by 6 bases and J by 5 bases. CDR3 length equals 14 residues. Germline V gene sequence: CDR1 MNHEY, CDR2 SMNVEV (reference sequence). The CDR3 here is CASRTLAGHNEQFF. Here the CDR3 DNA reads TGTGCCAGCAGAACGCTAGCGGGGCACAATGAGCAGTTCTTC.

The J gene is TRBJ2-1, the V gene TRBV3-1 (or the pseudogene TRBV3-2); TRBD2 matches at 8 bases. The CDR3 covers 17 residues. Germline loops: CDR1 LGHDT, CDR2 YNNKEL (reference sequence). V trimming: 2 bases; J trimming: 4 bases; junction bases outside the gene matches: 10. In nucleotides, the CDR3 is TGTGCCAGCAGCCAACGGTTAACTAGCGGAAGATACAATGAGCAGTTCTTC. Protein product: CASSQRLTSGRYNEQFF.

A note on this clone: Mismatch with germline at one junction end may stem from a read error. The V gene is TRBV12-5, the J gene TRBJ2-7; perhaps TRBD1 as D (6 bases). Germline assignment: CDR1 LGHNT and CDR2 FRNRAP. The CDR3 extends over 16 amino acids. CDR3: CASGLVLQGQTYGQYF. CDR3 bases: TGTGCTAGTGGTTTGGTTCTCCAGGGACAAACATACGGGCAGTACTTC. The full variable domain, in which reference TRBV12-5 and TRBJ2-7 provide the parts outside the CDR3, is DARVTQTPRHKVTEMGQEVTMRCQPILGHNTVFWYRQTMMQGLELLAYFRNRAPLDDSGMPKDRFSAEMPDATLATLKIQPSEPRDSAVYFCASGLVLQGQTYGQYFGPGTRLTVT.

The chain combines TRBV3-1 (or the pseudogene TRBV3-2) with TRBJ1-3, with 10 bases lining up with TRBD1. The CDR3 totals 17 residues. Losses at the gene ends were 4 bases for V and 4 bases for J; bases not matched to a gene: 10. Germline CDR1 reads LGHDT; CDR2 reads YNNKEL (reference sequence). The CDR3 loop reads CASSLRLDRGRGNTIYF. CDR3 DNA sequence: TGTGCCAGCAGCCTCCGCCTTGACAGGGGGCGAGGAAACACCATATATTTT.

The chain employs TRBV7-9 and TRBJ2-1, with D perhaps assigned TRBD1 or TRBD2 (5 bases each). The CDR3 covers 14 residues. Trimming removed 3 bases from V and 6 bases from J, with 12 bases in between. CDR1 is SEHNR and CDR2 is FQNEAQ in the germline V gene (reference sequence). The DNA of the CDR3 is TGTGCCAGCAGCTTCTCCAGGGACGGCAATGAGCAGTTCTTC. Protein product: CASSFSRDGNEQFF.

This chain links TRBV9 with TRBJ1-6; D is unclear. Deletions cut 4 bases from V and 8 bases from J, with 10 bases between. CDR3 size: 13 residues. Germline CDR1 reads SGDLS; CDR2 reads YYNGEE. The CDR3 spells CASSTQDDSPLHF. The CDR3 coding sequence is TGTGCCAGCAGCACGCAGGACGATTCACCCCTCCACTTT.

The chain combines TRBV29-1 with TRBJ1-1; tentative D call: TRBD1 (6 bases). Deletions cut 4 bases from V and 0 bases from J, with 12 bases between. CDR1 and CDR2 (germline): SQVTM, ANQGSEA. The CDR3 extends over 14 amino acids. CDR3: CSVATGPMNTEAFF. The CDR3 region has the DNA TGCAGCGTTGCGACAGGCCCTATGAACACTGAAGCTTTCTTT. Full variable domain (missing parts from reference TRBV29-1 and TRBJ1-1): SAVISQKPSRDICQRGTSLTIQCQVDSQVTMMFWYRQQPGQSLTLIATANQGSEATYESGFVIDKFPISRPNLTFSTLTVSNMSPEDSSIYLCSVATGPMNTEAFFGQGTRLTVV.

The V gene is TRBV4-3, the J gene TRBJ2-7, with D perhaps TRBD1 or TRBD2 (6 bases each). The V and J ends lost 1 base and 6 bases respectively, with 13 bases between them. Germline CDR1 and CDR2: LGHNA and YSLEER. The CDR3 runs to 14 residues. The CDR3 protein is CASSQVGGRGEQYF. The CDR3, as DNA: TGCGCCAGCAGCCAAGTTGGGGGGCGCGGCGAGCAGTACTTC.

V gene TRBV19 combines with J gene TRBJ2-3; D is unclear. V was shortened by 3 bases and J by 1 base, with 11 bases between the two germline ends. CDR3 length: 15 amino acids. In germline, CDR1 is LNHDA, CDR2 SQIVND (reference sequence). The CDR3 DNA follows: TGTGCCAGTAGTATCTCCCCGACTGGCACAGATACGCAGTATTTT. Its translation is CASSISPTGTDTQYF.

This sequence joins TRBV30 and TRBJ1-1, with a tentative D call TRBD1 (5 bases). The CDR3 has 13 amino acids. Germline assignment: CDR1 GTSNPN and CDR2 SVGIG (reference sequence). The V end was cut by 3 bases, the J end by 1 base, with 9 bases between. CDR3 amino acids: CAWSGHQNTEAFF. CDR3 nucleotide sequence: TGTGCCTGGAGCGGACACCAGAACACTGAAGCTTTCTTT.

V and J are TRBV7-8 and TRBJ1-4, with unresolved D. V lost 5 bases and J 8 bases, leaving 18 bases between the germline ends. The CDR3 loop spans 15 amino acids. Germline assignment: CDR1 SGHVS and CDR2 FQNEAQ. CDR3 coding DNA: TGTGCCAGCAGCCCCCAGGCTCACCGGCCCGAAAAACTGTTTTTT. Its protein is CASSPQAHRPEKLFF.

V gene TRBV28 combines with J gene TRBJ1-2; D gene ambiguous. Germline CDR1 reads MDHEN; CDR2 reads SYDVKM. V lost 4 bases and J lost 2, with 11 bases in between. There are 14 residues in the CDR3. The CDR3 coding sequence is TGTGCCAGCAGTTCCTTAGACGGCAACTATGGCTACACCTTC. Residues: CASSSLDGNYGYTF.

The V gene is TRBV6-1, the J gene TRBJ1-5, with 8 positions matching TRBD1. The J segment lost 4 bases and the V segment lost 2 bases, leaving 7 bases of the junction unmatched. Germline lookup yields CDR1 MNHNS and CDR2 SASEGT. The CDR3 has 16 amino acids. The CDR3 protein is CASSESRDRRNQPQHF. CDR3 DNA sequence: TGTGCCAGCAGTGAATCCCGGGACAGGAGGAATCAGCCCCAGCATTTT.

The genes are TRBV7-3 and TRBJ2-1; 11 bases agree with TRBD2. V shed 8 bases, J shed 4 bases, and the junction held 7 bases outside the gene matches. The CDR3 sequence is 15 residues long. Germline V CDR1 and CDR2: SGHTA, FQGTGA. The CDR3 nucleotides are TGTGCCAGCGCCCGACTAGCGGGGAATTACAATGAGCAGTTCTTC. Translating gives CASARLAGNYNEQFF.

This clone was counted a single time. This sample includes further DNA sequences coding for the same CDR3. The gene calls are TRBV28 and TRBJ2-1, with unresolved D. Germline CDR1 MDHEN, CDR2 SYDVKM. V dropped 1 base and J dropped 9 bases, with 4 bases sitting between them. The CDR3 spans 11 residues. Here the CDR3 DNA reads TGTGCCAGCAGTTTATCTCGTGAGCAGTTCTTC. It is translated as CASSLSREQFF.

The rearrangement links TRBV12-3 or TRBV12-4 to TRBJ1-2, with D unclear. Trimming pared 4 bases from V and 0 bases from J, leaving 6 bases between. The CDR3 totals 13 residues. The CDR3 nucleotides read TGTGCCAGCAGTTCAGCAACTAACTATGGCTACACCTTC. This encodes CASSSATNYGYTF.